Listed below are T cell receptor beta chains from one sample, sequenced in a study of shared clonotypes between healthy human individuals. Libraries were prepared by immunoSEQ multiplex PCR; TCRdb keeps only in-frame clonotypes and omits some of them. The data hold about 800,000 clones, with around 96% observed a single time. The specimen was naive CD8+ T cells sorted from blood. All receptors derive from a man aged 30 to 39 in good health. Both conserved end residues are part of each CDR3. D genes are given only for firm matches. Size values are once, few and many counts, or a class for expanded clones, and some rows have none.

abundance: .
v_gene: TRBV29-1
d_gene: .
j_gene: TRBJ1-2
CDR3nt: TGCAGCGTTGAATTTACTAACTATGGCTACACCTTC
CDR3aa: CSVEFTNYGYTF

abundance: .
v_gene: TRBV28
d_gene: .
j_gene: TRBJ2-3
CDR3nt: TGTGCCAGCAGTTTTTCCGGCGGAGCAGATACGCAGTATTTT
CDR3aa: CASSFSGGADTQYF

abundance: few
v_gene: TRBV7-6
d_gene: .
j_gene: TRBJ2-7
CDR3nt: TGTGCCAGCAGCTGGGGGGCGGCAACAGACGAGCAGTACTTC
CDR3aa: CASSWGAATDEQYF

abundance: .
v_gene: TRBV6-5
d_gene: .
j_gene: TRBJ1-1
CDR3nt: TGTGCCAGCAGTTCGAGACAATTCACTCAAGAAGCTTTCTTT
CDR3aa: CASSSRQFTQEAFF

abundance: .
v_gene: TRBV19
d_gene: .
j_gene: TRBJ2-7
CDR3nt: TGTGCCAGTAGTATAACAGGCGCCGCCTTTTACGAGCAGTACTTC
CDR3aa: CASSITGAAFYEQYF

abundance: .
v_gene: TRBV29-1
d_gene: .
j_gene: TRBJ1-1
CDR3nt: TGCAGCGCGACAGAGATGAACACTGAAGCTTTCTTT
CDR3aa: CSATEMNTEAFF

abundance: .
v_gene: TRBV7-9
d_gene: .
j_gene: TRBJ2-1
CDR3nt: TGTGCCAGCAGCTTTAGTCCAGTGGAGCAGTTCTTC
CDR3aa: CASSFSPVEQFF

abundance: .
v_gene: TRBV9
d_gene: .
j_gene: TRBJ2-7
CDR3nt: TGTGCCAGCAGCGTAGGCGGGATCTCCTACGAGCAGTACTTC
CDR3aa: CASSVGGISYEQYF

abundance: .
v_gene: TRBV4-1
d_gene: .
j_gene: TRBJ2-1
CDR3nt: TGCGCCAGCAGCCAAGCCTTGGAGGGGGCCTACAATGAGCAGTTCTTC
CDR3aa: CASSQALEGAYNEQFF

abundance: .
v_gene: TRBV7-9
d_gene: TRBD2
j_gene: TRBJ2-7
CDR3nt: TGTGCCAGCAGCTTAGTAAAAGCGGGAGGGCAATACGAGCAGTACTTC
CDR3aa: CASSLVKAGGQYEQYF

abundance: .
v_gene: TRBV7-6
d_gene: .
j_gene: TRBJ2-5
CDR3nt: TGTGCCAGCAGCAGCGGGACACATGACTTCCAAGAGACCCAGTACTTC
CDR3aa: CASSSGTHDFQETQYF

abundance: once
v_gene: TRBV4-1
d_gene: TRBD1
j_gene: TRBJ1-4
CDR3nt: TGCGCCAGCAGCCAAGAGGGACAGGGTAGGGTCGGGAGTGAAAAACTGTTTTTT
CDR3aa: CASSQEGQGRVGSEKLFF

abundance: .
v_gene: TRBV5-1
d_gene: .
j_gene: TRBJ1-4
CDR3nt: TGCGCCAGCAGCTTGGGCTTATTTGAGCGCCCTAATGAAAAACTGTTTTTT
CDR3aa: CASSLGLFERPNEKLFF

abundance: .
v_gene: TRBV5-5
d_gene: .
j_gene: TRBJ2-1
CDR3nt: TGTGCCAGCAGCTTGGAGGACAGTATCTACAATGAGCAGTTCTTC
CDR3aa: CASSLEDSIYNEQFF

abundance: .
v_gene: TRBV9
d_gene: TRBD2
j_gene: TRBJ2-1
CDR3nt: TGTGCCAGCAGCGTAGCCCTAGCGGGAGGGGACAATGAGCAGTTCTTC
CDR3aa: CASSVALAGGDNEQFF

abundance: once
v_gene: TRBV4-1
d_gene: .
j_gene: TRBJ1-5
CDR3nt: TGCGCCAGCAGCCAGAGAGACAGATATAGCAATCAGCCCCAGCATTTT
CDR3aa: CASSQRDRYSNQPQHF

abundance: .
v_gene: TRBV5-1
d_gene: .
j_gene: TRBJ2-7
CDR3nt: TGCGCCAGCAGCTTGGGTGAAGATCTGAGGGAGCAGTACTTC
CDR3aa: CASSLGEDLREQYF

abundance: .
v_gene: TRBV10-1
d_gene: .
j_gene: TRBJ2-7
CDR3nt: TGCGCCAGCAGCCCGGGGCCCTCCTACGAGCAGTACTTC
CDR3aa: CASSPGPSYEQYF

abundance: once
v_gene: TRBV18
d_gene: TRBD2
j_gene: TRBJ2-7
CDR3nt: TGTGCCAGCTCACAGGGACTAGCGGGAGCCTACGAGCAGTACTTC
CDR3aa: CASSQGLAGAYEQYF

abundance: .
v_gene: TRBV7-6
d_gene: .
j_gene: TRBJ2-2
CDR3nt: TGTGCCAGCAGGTCCTCTACCGGGGAGCTGTTTTTT
CDR3aa: CASRSSTGELFF

abundance: .
v_gene: TRBV7-9
d_gene: .
j_gene: TRBJ2-1
CDR3nt: TGTGCCGAGGGATGGGGACACAATGAGCAGTTCTTC
CDR3aa: CAEGWGHNEQFF

abundance: .
v_gene: TRBV19
d_gene: .
j_gene: TRBJ1-2
CDR3nt: TGTGCCAGTAGCAATACAGGGTGGGATGGCTACACCTTC
CDR3aa: CASSNTGWDGYTF